The source of this TCR beta chain is a study of T cells in narcolepsy. Study at large: Healthy controls were enrolled alongside patients with narcolepsy type 1 or type 2.

The germline V gene encodes CDR1 SNHLY and CDR2 FYNNEI. Trimming shortened V by 7 bases and J by 2 bases, and 20 bases separated the two germline ends. The CDR3 runs 16 residues. The protocol was immunoSEQ multiplex PCR, while the TCRdb copy is restricted to in-frame clones and leaves out a portion. This repertoire shows more than 20,000 clones, 85% found once; its top ten account for 10% to 13%. The receptor comes from a human donor in good health. The source material was memory (CD45RA-) CD4+ T cells from blood. The chain recombines TRBV2 with TRBJ2-5, with D perhaps matching TRBD1 (6 bases). This CDR3 reads CASTGQGRQGQETQYF. The DNA of the CDR3 is TGTGCCAGCACCGGGCAGGGCCGCCAGGGGCAAGAGACCCAGTACTTC.